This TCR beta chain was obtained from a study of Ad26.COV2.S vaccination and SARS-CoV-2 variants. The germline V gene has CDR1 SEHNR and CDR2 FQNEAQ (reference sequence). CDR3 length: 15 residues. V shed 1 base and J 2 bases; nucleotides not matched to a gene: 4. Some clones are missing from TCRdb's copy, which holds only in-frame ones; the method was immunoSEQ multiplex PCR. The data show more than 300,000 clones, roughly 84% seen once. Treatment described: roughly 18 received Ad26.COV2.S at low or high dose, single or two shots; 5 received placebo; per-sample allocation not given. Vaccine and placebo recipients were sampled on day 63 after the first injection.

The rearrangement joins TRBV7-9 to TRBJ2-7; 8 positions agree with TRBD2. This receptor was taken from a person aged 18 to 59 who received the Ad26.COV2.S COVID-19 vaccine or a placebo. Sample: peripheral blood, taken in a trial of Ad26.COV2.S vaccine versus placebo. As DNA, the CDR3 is TGTGCCAGCAGCTTAGATGGCGGGGGGACCTACGAGCAGTACTTC. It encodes CASSLDGGGTYEQYF.